These 30 T cell receptor beta chains originate from one sample sequenced in a study of CD8+ T cells in alopecia areata. RNA extraction and reverse transcription yielded cDNA as sequencing template. Assay: immunoSEQ multiplex PCR; the TCRdb copy retains only in-frame clones and omits some. Of roughly 200,000 clones in the sample, around 63% are singletons; the top ten hold about 1.7%. The sample consisted of CD4+ T cells sorted from blood, taken at week 0. The receptors originated from a human donor with alopecia areata.

V and J are TRBV30 and TRBJ1-6, with 7 bases fitting TRBD1. Germline trimming cut 4 bases from V and 1 base from J; bases unmatched to any gene: 4. The germline V gene has CDR1 GTSNPN and CDR2 SVGIG (reference sequence). The CDR3 is 15 amino acids. The CDR3 nucleotides are TGTGCCTGGACGAACAGGGGTTCCTATAATTCACCCCTCCACTTT. Its translation: CAWTNRGSYNSPLHF.

The gene calls are TRBV2 and TRBJ2-3, with 9 bases that match TRBD2. V shed 6 bases, J shed 5 bases, and the junction held 3 bases outside the gene matches. CDR3 length equals 13 residues. Germline V gene data show CDR1 as SNHLY and CDR2 as FYNNEI. The CDR3 DNA reads as TGTGCCAGCAGGTCTAGCGGGAAAGATACGCAGTATTTT. It codes for CASRSSGKDTQYF.

This rearrangement joins TRBV7-9 to TRBJ2-5, with unresolved D. Per germline, CDR1 SEHNR and CDR2 FQNEAQ (reference sequence). Trimming took off 2 bases at V and 5 bases at J, with 3 bases between the two ends. This CDR3 spans 11 amino acids. The DNA for the CDR3 is TGTGCCAGCAGCTTATCCGAGACCCAGTACTTC. This sequence encodes CASSLSETQYF.

The V gene is TRBV5-1, the J gene TRBJ2-7; D gene ambiguous. Germline V gene data show CDR1 as SGHRS and CDR2 as YFSETQ. Trimming cost V 0 bases and J 4 bases, with 8 bases left between them. The CDR3 is 13 amino acids. The CDR3 sequence is CASSLGHQYEQYF. The CDR3 DNA reads TGCGCCAGCAGCTTGGGACATCAATACGAGCAGTACTTC.

The chain uses TRBV29-1 and TRBJ1-2, with a weak D call TRBD1 (5 bases). V was cut by 3 bases and J by 4 bases, with 9 bases left in between. Germline CDR1 SQVTM, CDR2 ANQGSEA. This CDR3 region has 12 residues. This chain's CDR3 is CSVDTGPYGYTF. In DNA form, the CDR3 reads TGCAGCGTTGACACAGGTCCCTATGGCTACACCTTC. Drawing the rest from reference TRBV29-1 and TRBJ1-2, the complete variable domain is SAVISQKPSRDICQRGTSLTIQCQVDSQVTMMFWYRQQPGQSLTLIATANQGSEATYESGFVIDKFPISRPNLTFSTLTVSNMSPEDSSIYLCSVDTGPYGYTFGSGTRLTVV.

This clone was counted a few times. The CDR3 bases are TGTGCCAGCAGCGGACGGGTTTCCTACGAGCAGTACTTC. As protein: CASSGRVSYEQYF. The gene calls are TRBV9 and TRBJ2-7; D not resolved. CDR3 length: 13 residues. Germline V lookup: CDR1 SGDLS, CDR2 YYNGEE. The V end was cut by 3 bases, the J end by 1 base, with 8 bases between.

This clone was recorded once. CDR3 region: CASSLERAGSSGANVLTF. CDR3 DNA sequence: TGTGCCAGCAGCTTAGAACGGGCGGGATCCTCTGGGGCCAACGTCCTGACTTTC. The chain uses TRBV11-2 and TRBJ2-6, with D possibly matching TRBD2 (6 bases). V was pared by 0 bases and J by 0 bases, with 12 bases between. The germline CDR1 and CDR2 sequences are SGHAT and FQNNGV. The CDR3 sequence is 18 residues long.

For the CDR3, the DNA is TGTGCCAGCTCACCCTATGACCATAACAATGAGCAGTTCTTC. Protein product: CASSPYDHNNEQFF. The chain has TRBV18 and TRBJ2-1, with D unresolved. The CDR3 spans 14 residues. Germline CDR1 and CDR2: KGHSH and LQKENI. Trimming stripped 3 bases from V and 5 bases from J, with 11 bases between.

The chain has TRBV9 and TRBJ2-3; a possible D gene is TRBD2 (6 bases). Trimming removed 2 bases from V and 4 bases from J, with 11 bases in between. CDR1 and CDR2 from the germline V gene are SGDLS and YYNGEE. The CDR3 consists of 14 residues. The CDR3 sequence: CASSVRGMADTQYF. DNA for the CDR3: TGTGCCAGCAGCGTCCGGGGGATGGCAGATACGCAGTATTTT.

This clone was recorded only once. This chain links TRBV11-1 with TRBJ2-5; 7 bases map to TRBD2. Trimming cost V 5 bases and J 9 bases; bases outside gene matches: 18. Germline CDR1 reads SGHAT; CDR2 reads FQDESV (reference sequence). This CDR3 contains 16 residues. CDR3 bases: TGTGCCAGCAGCAGGAGGTCGGGACTATTGATGGAGGCCCAGTACTTC. Its protein product is CASSRRSGLLMEAQYF.

CDR3 protein: CASKGEGGGYTF. CDR3 nucleotide sequence: TGCGCCAGCAAAGGAGAGGGGGGTGGCTACACCTTC. This sequence joins TRBV4-3 and TRBJ1-2; possible D gene TRBD1, 6 bases. Germline V gene data show CDR1 as LGHNA and CDR2 as YSLEER. The CDR3 has 12 amino acids. V was shortened by 7 bases and J by 7 bases, with 13 bases between the two germline ends.

The genes are TRBV4-3 and TRBJ1-2; D not resolved. This CDR3 comprises 11 residues. The germline V gene has CDR1 LGHNA and CDR2 YSLEER. Deletions cut 6 bases from V and 8 bases from J, with 10 bases between. CDR3 sequence reads: CASSSEYGYTF. CDR3 coding DNA: TGCGCCAGCAGTTCAGAATACGGCTACACCTTC.

The chain has TRBV29-1 and TRBJ1-1; no reliable D call. This CDR3 is built from 13 residues. The V gene's germline CDR1 is SQVTM and CDR2 ANQGSEA. The V end was cut by 5 bases, the J end by 1 base, with 11 bases between. The CDR3 spells CSVIRATNTEAFF. DNA for the CDR3: TGCAGCGTTATAAGGGCTACGAACACTGAAGCTTTCTTT.

V usage is TRBV28 and J usage is TRBJ2-3, with TRBD2 as a possible D gene (6 bases). Germline V gives CDR1 MDHEN, CDR2 SYDVKM. The CDR3 loop spans 16 amino acids. V was clipped by 3 bases and J by 1 base, with 14 bases between them. The CDR3 protein is CASSFLGSGGTDTQYF. Written as DNA, the CDR3 is TGTGCCAGCAGTTTTCTTGGTAGCGGAGGCACAGATACGCAGTATTTT.

The chain combines TRBV29-1 with TRBJ2-7; D is possibly TRBD2 (5 bases). The CDR3 runs to 12 residues. Germline V gives CDR1 SQVTM, CDR2 ANQGSEA. V was trimmed by 2 bases and J by 0 bases, leaving 5 bases between them. This CDR3 reads CSVERDSYEQYF. DNA of the CDR3: TGCAGCGTTGAACGGGACTCCTACGAGCAGTACTTC.

The CDR3 DNA reads TGCAGCGTTGAGCCGGGGGCAGTTACAGATACGCAGTATTTT. Protein sequence: CSVEPGAVTDTQYF. The chain uses TRBV29-1 and TRBJ2-3, with D possibly being TRBD1 or TRBD2 (6 bases each). CDR1 is SQVTM and CDR2 is ANQGSEA in the germline V gene. The CDR3 totals 14 residues. V lost 3 bases and J 3 bases, leaving 13 bases between the germline ends.

J is TRBJ2-2 and V is TRBV7-3; TRBD1 might be the D (5 bases). The CDR3 contains 13 residues. The ends were cut back, 5 bases at V and 6 bases at J, with 10 bases in the middle. Germline CDR1 and CDR2: SGHTA and FQGTGA. CDR3 sequence reads: CASSPQGSGELFF. The DNA for the CDR3 is TGTGCCAGCAGCCCCCAGGGTTCCGGGGAGCTGTTTTTT.

In its sample, this clone was seen a few times. The chain uses TRBV19 and TRBJ1-2; TRBD1 aligns across 7 bases. J gave up 5 bases and V 3 bases, and 12 bases lay outside the gene matches. The CDR3 loop spans 16 amino acids. CDR1 is LNHDA and CDR2 is SQIVND in the germline V gene (reference sequence). The CDR3: CASSMPRQGGRYGYTF. CDR3 nucleotide sequence: TGTGCCAGTAGTATGCCCCGTCAGGGGGGTAGGTATGGCTACACCTTC.

The chain has TRBV13 and TRBJ2-4, with D possibly matching TRBD1 (5 bases). V was cut by 1 base and J by 5 bases, with 12 bases left in between. The CDR3 sequence is 15 residues long. CDR1 is PRHDT and CDR2 is FYEKMQ in the germline V gene (reference sequence). The CDR3 bases are TGTGCCAGCAGCTTAGCCGGCAGGGAACAAAACATTCAGTACTTC. It encodes CASSLAGREQNIQYF. The variable domain in full, completed from reference TRBV13 and TRBJ2-4, reads AAGVIQSPRHLIKEKRETATLKCYPIPRHDTVYWYQQGPGQDPQFLISFYEKMQSDKGSIPDRFSAQQFSDYHSELNMSSLELGDSALYFCASSLAGREQNIQYFGAGTRLSVL.

This chain joins TRBV5-1 and TRBJ2-7, with D tentatively TRBD1 (6 bases). The CDR3 consists of 16 residues. Germline CDR1 SGHRS, CDR2 YFSETQ. Between the trimmed V and J ends, which lost 4 bases and 1 base, there was a span of 18 bases. The CDR3, as DNA: TGCGCCAGCAGCCGAAGGGGGAGTCCAACTTCCTACGAGCAGTACTTC. Its protein is CASSRRGSPTSYEQYF.

This rearrangement joins TRBV7-2 to TRBJ2-3; D assignment may be TRBD1 or TRBD2 (6 bases each). From germline, CDR1 is SGHTA and CDR2 FQGNSA. The CDR3 spans 13 residues. Trimming stripped 10 bases from V and 6 bases from J, with 17 bases between. The CDR3 DNA follows: TGTGCCACTTCCATGAGGGGGGACGATACGCAGTATTTT. Residues: CATSMRGDDTQYF.

The rearrangement links TRBV29-1 to TRBJ1-2; TRBD1 is a possible D gene (5 bases). Germline CDR1 SQVTM, CDR2 ANQGSEA. This CDR3 comprises 13 residues. Trimming took off 5 bases at V and 3 bases at J, with 13 bases between the two ends. CDR3 in DNA: TGCAGCGTTCTTAGGCAGGGAGACTATGGCTACACCTTC. Protein sequence: CSVLRQGDYGYTF.

The chain recombines TRBV7-9 with TRBJ2-1; D is undetermined. Germline CDR1 and CDR2: SEHNR and FQNEAQ (reference sequence). Trimming shortened V by 5 bases and J by 7 bases, and 12 bases separated the two germline ends. This CDR3 comprises 13 residues. CDR3 region: CASSPMVRNEQFF. In nucleotides, the CDR3 is TGTGCCAGCAGCCCTATGGTCAGGAATGAGCAGTTCTTC.

This chain connects TRBV20-1 to TRBJ1-2; 8 nucleotides align to TRBD1. After removal of 8 bases from V and 8 bases from J, the junction contained 7 bases not matched to a gene. CDR1 DFQATT and CDR2 SNEGSKA come from the germline V gene (reference sequence). This CDR3 is 11 amino acids long. The CDR3 here is CSSQGAEGYTF. The CDR3 coding sequence is TGCAGTAGCCAGGGGGCGGAAGGCTACACCTTC.

Here the CDR3 DNA reads TGTGCCAGCAGCTTAAGTAGGGATCAGCCCCAGCATTTT. It codes for CASSLSRDQPQHF. The V and J genes are TRBV7-3 and TRBJ1-5, with D hard to call. The germline gives CDR1 SGHTA, CDR2 FQGTGA. This CDR3 is 13 amino acids long. Trimming cost V 1 base and J 5 bases, with 6 bases left between them.

The chain uses TRBV4-3 and TRBJ1-6; D is perhaps TRBD1 (5 bases). Per the germline V gene, CDR1 is LGHNA and CDR2 is YSLEER. The CDR3 runs to 14 residues. Trimming left V 0 bases short and J 13 bases short, with 13 bases between. CDR3 in amino acids: CASSQDLRGSPLHF. The CDR3 coding sequence is TGCGCCAGCAGCCAAGACCTCCGGGGGAGCCCCCTCCACTTT.

The count of this clone is one. With a much larger clone just one base away, this may be a read error. V gene TRBV5-6 combines with J gene TRBJ1-1, with D unresolved. The CDR3 totals 11 residues. Per the germline V gene, CDR1 is SGHDT and CDR2 is YYEEEE. Trimming cost V 1 base and J 5 bases, with 3 bases left between them. CDR3 in DNA: TGTGCCAGCAGCTTGCAAACTGAAGCTTTCTTT. Amino acids: CASSLQTEAFF.

This clone has only one observation. The rearrangement joins TRBV27 to TRBJ1-1; the D is unclear. Per germline, CDR1 MNHEY and CDR2 SMNVEV (reference sequence). The CDR3 covers 15 residues. V gave up 0 bases and J gave up 1 base, with 9 bases separating them. This chain's CDR3 is CASSLSRVSNTEAFF. CDR3 sequence (DNA): TGTGCCAGCAGTTTATCACGGGTTTCGAACACTGAAGCTTTCTTT.

The V and J genes are TRBV9 and TRBJ2-1; 7 bases are a match to TRBD1. Losses at the gene ends were 4 bases for V and 2 bases for J; bases not matched to a gene: 6. CDR3 size: 15 residues. The germline gives CDR1 SGDLS, CDR2 YYNGEE. CDR3 sequence reads: CASSPTGYPYNEQFF. The DNA for the CDR3 is TGTGCCAGCAGCCCGACAGGGTACCCCTACAATGAGCAGTTCTTC.

This rearrangement joins TRBV7-2 to TRBJ2-3; D uncertain. This CDR3 is 14 amino acids long. Germline values: CDR1 SGHTA, CDR2 FQGNSA. V was trimmed by 5 bases and J by 2 bases, leaving 11 bases between them. The DNA for the CDR3 is TGTGCCAGCAGCACCTATCTTCCCACAGATACGCAGTATTTT. The encoded protein is CASSTYLPTDTQYF.